One T cell receptor (beta chain) is described in this entry. In this sample, this clonotype turned up a few times. Its antigen is not yet known. No qualities accompany the bases; no much larger clone lies one base away. Library prep was done by PCR. These reads were obtained on an Illumina HiSeq 2500. Molecular barcoding was employed in the preparation of TCR libraries, with unique molecular identifiers being used to normalize TCRbeta repertoire quantification. TCRdb itself trimmed the public reads at Q25 with fastp, ran MiXCR and retained productive beta chains. Identical CDR3 protein sequences are pooled into one entry, listed with their most common genes and DNA. This sample is represented by about 98,000 distinct CDR3 sequences; 20% to 30% of them were singletons. The top ten hold 20% to 25% of the sample. Read against the paper, the sample's treatment or condition label means: allogeneic hematopoietic cell transplantation with graft depleted of TCRalphabeta T cells and CD19 B cells. The children who served as transplant recipients had been given grafts of TCRalphabeta/CD19-depleted allogeneic hematopoietic cells.

The data belong to a study of T-cell reconstitution after alpha-beta-depleted transplantation in children (dated by TCRdb to 2016 to 2017). The study in broad terms: Using TCR repertoire profiling, the study followed T-cell immune reconstitution in a quantitative way in children after TCRalphabeta/CD19-depleted allogeneic hematopoietic cell transplantation.

General study outcomes and caveats: Over the following months the frequencies of hyperexpanded clones went down, and after one year T-cell counts and TCRbeta diversity were mostly credited to newly produced T cells. About two months after transplant, the apparently early recovery of alphabetaT-cell counts reportedly depended on just several hundred clones that had expanded rapidly and came from non-depleted graft cells. In some patients, the high TCRbeta diversity seen at day 60 was put down to recipient T cells and intrathymic progenitors that had survived conditioning.

The junction carries 12 bases between V and J, which are trimmed by 3 bases and 4 bases respectively. The CDR3 holds 14 amino acids from the cysteine to the phenylalanine. Only the CDR3 region is kept as DNA, spanning 42 bases read in frame from base 1. The starting material was PBMCs, obtained before TCRalphabeta/CD19-depleted stem cell transplant. This clonotype was obtained from a boy aged 2 to 10 with acute lymphoblastic leukemia, due to receive a stem cell transplant. The rearranged segments are TRBV12-3 or TRBV12-4 and TRBJ2-5; matching of 6 bases hints at TRBD2 as the D gene. CDR3 sequence: CASSFPTRSETQYF. The nucleotide sequence is given as TGTGCCAGCAGTTTCCCGACTAGGTCAGAGACCCAGTACTTC.